These 32 T cell receptor beta chains came from one sample sequenced in a study of blood T cell repertoires in COVID-19 (dated by TCRdb to 2020 to 2021). Library preparation was by the immunoSEQ multiplex PCR assay. TCRdb holds this immuneACCESS table with in-frame rearrangements only. Some clones are missing; in checked studies, unresolved V genes explain under half, and the rest has no known cause. The sample table lists hundreds of thousands of clones, 70% to 90% of them with a count of one. Approximately 1.5% of the sample belongs to the ten largest clones. The material sequenced was PBMCs or T cells enriched from blood (not recorded which). Receptors originate from a woman younger than 30 who had been exposed to COVID-19.

This clone was seen just once. This chain links TRBV7-2 with TRBJ2-7, with TRBD1 matching 10 bases. The CDR3 runs to 16 residues. The germline V gene encodes CDR1 SGHTA and CDR2 FQGNSA. Trimming at V came to 5 bases and at J to 2 bases, leaving 9 bases not matched to a gene. CDR3 loop: CASSLRTGTGAYEQYF. CDR3 nucleotide sequence: TGTGCCAGCAGCCTAAGAACCGGGACAGGGGCCTACGAGCAGTACTTC.

This chain links TRBV4-3 with TRBJ1-2, with TRBD1 matching over 10 bases. This CDR3 has 15 residues. Trimming cost V 4 bases and J 7 bases; bases outside gene matches: 9. CDR1 and CDR2 from the germline V gene are LGHNA and YSLEER. CDR3 amino acids: CASSPMTGGISGYTF. The CDR3 DNA follows: TGCGCCAGCAGCCCCATGACAGGGGGCATAAGTGGCTACACCTTC.

The chain is built from TRBV7-2 and TRBJ1-2; possible D gene TRBD1, 5 bases. Germline V gene lookup returns CDR1 SGHTA and CDR2 FQGNSA. The CDR3 has 13 amino acids. The V end was cut by 3 bases, the J end by 10 bases, with 15 bases between. The CDR3 region is CASSFAQEKDYTF. CDR3 sequence (DNA): TGTGCCAGCAGCTTCGCACAGGAAAAGGACTACACCTTC.

This chain uses TRBV18 with TRBJ2-7, with 8 bases lining up with TRBD2. The CDR3 runs to 15 residues. The V gene end was trimmed by 3 bases and the J gene end by 2 bases; junction bases not matched to a gene: 6. The germline gives CDR1 KGHSH, CDR2 LQKENI. This chain's CDR3 is CASSPKAGGTYEQYF. CDR3 sequence (DNA): TGTGCCAGCTCACCTAAGGCGGGGGGAACCTACGAGCAGTACTTC.

The chain is built from TRBV27 and TRBJ2-1, with D possibly being TRBD1 (6 bases). Per the germline V gene, CDR1 is MNHEY and CDR2 is SMNVEV (reference sequence). This CDR3 region has 15 residues. V lost 3 bases and J lost 5, with 14 bases in between. CDR3 DNA sequence: TGTGCCAGCAGTTTTCAGGGGAAGTTAGACAATGAGCAGTTCTTC. Translation: CASSFQGKLDNEQFF.

This clone was observed once. The chain couples TRBV3-1 (or the pseudogene TRBV3-2) to TRBJ2-5, with a tentative D call TRBD1 (6 bases). Germline assignment: CDR1 LGHDT and CDR2 YNNKEL (reference sequence). V was shortened by 4 bases and J by 5 bases, with 17 bases between the two germline ends. The length of the CDR3 is 15 residues. The CDR3 region is CASSRRNSRGETQYF. As DNA, the CDR3 is TGTGCCAGCAGCCGGAGAAATAGTAGGGGGGAGACCCAGTACTTC.

Notes on this clone: The junction departs from germline at one end; a sequencing error may be responsible. The gene calls are TRBV7-7 and TRBJ2-2; possible D gene TRBD2, 7 bases. Germline-derived CDR1 and CDR2 are SSHAT and FNYEAQ (reference sequence). The CDR3 length is 15 residues. The DNA of the CDR3 is TGTGCTAGCAGCTTAGGGGGGGGTCGCACCGGGGAGCTGTTTTTT. Its translation: CASSLGGGRTGELFF.

This chain links TRBV15 with TRBJ2-3; 12 bases fit TRBD2. This CDR3 spans 18 amino acids. Per the germline V gene, CDR1 is LNHNV and CDR2 is YYDKDF (reference sequence). V shed 0 bases and J 3 bases; nucleotides not matched to a gene: 7. Written as DNA, the CDR3 is TGTGCCACCAGCAGAGACGGGGGACTAGCGGGCTGGACAGATACGCAGTATTTT. Translation: CATSRDGGLAGWTDTQYF.

This rearrangement joins TRBV7-9 to TRBJ2-2; D perhaps matches TRBD2 (6 bases). V gave up 1 base and J gave up 4 bases, with 13 bases separating them. The CDR3 is 16 residues long. CDR1 and CDR2 (germline): SEHNR, FQNEAQ (reference sequence). CDR3 coding DNA: TGTGCCAGCAGCTTAGATTCGGGAGAACGCACCGGGGAGCTGTTTTTT. This codes for CASSLDSGERTGELFF.

The chain carries TRBV30 and TRBJ2-7; 10 positions match TRBD1. The germline CDR1 and CDR2 sequences are GTSNPN and SVGIG (reference sequence). V lost 5 bases and J lost 3; bases outside the gene matches: 13. The CDR3 has 16 amino acids. The DNA of the CDR3 is TGTGCCTGGCATGGTCGGGGACAGGGGATAGACTACGAGCAGTACTTC. Protein sequence: CAWHGRGQGIDYEQYF. The variable domain in full, with the rest retrieved from reference TRBV30 and TRBJ2-7, is SQTIHQWPATLVQPVGSPLSLECTVEGTSNPNLYWYRQAAGRGLQLLFYSVGIGQISSEVPQNLSASRPQDRQFILSSKKLLLSDSGFYLCAWHGRGQGIDYEQYFGPGTRLTVT.

The chain has TRBV28 and TRBJ2-1, with D perhaps TRBD1 (5 bases). Between the trimmed V and J ends, which lost 4 bases and 16 bases, there was a span of 14 bases. The CDR3 sequence is 11 residues long. The germline CDR1 and CDR2 sequences are MDHEN and SYDVKM. The CDR3, as DNA: TGTGCCAGCAGTTCTCTCATGGACAATTTCTTC. This gives the protein CASSSLMDNFF.

V gene TRBV7-2 combines with J gene TRBJ2-3; TRBD2 matches 14 bases. Germline lookup yields CDR1 SGHTA and CDR2 FQGNSA. J gave up 4 bases and V 6 bases, and 12 bases lay outside the gene matches. The CDR3 has 18 residues. CDR3 amino acids: CASRRNFGTSGGSDTQYF. CDR3 bases: TGTGCCAGCAGGAGGAACTTTGGGACTAGCGGGGGATCAGATACGCAGTATTTT. The full variable domain, its missing parts supplied by reference TRBV7-2 and TRBJ2-3, is GAGVSQSPSNKVTEKGKDVELRCDPISGHTALYWYRQSLGQGLEFLIYFQGNSAPDKSGLPSDRFSAERTGGSVSTLTIQRTQQEDSAVYLCASRRNFGTSGGSDTQYFGPGTRLTVL.

The rearrangement joins TRBV4-1 to TRBJ2-7, with 13 bases aligning to TRBD2. This CDR3 has 16 residues. Germline values: CDR1 MGHRA, CDR2 YSYEKL. The V segment lost 1 base and the J segment 1 base; nucleotides outside the gene matches: 1. The CDR3 coding sequence is TGCGCCAGCAGCCAAGGGACTAGCGGGGGTTCCTACGAGCAGTACTTC. Protein: CASSQGTSGGSYEQYF.

This clone has a handful of counts. The genes are TRBV14 and TRBJ2-1; 7 bases map to TRBD2. The CDR3 consists of 15 residues. V lost 0 bases and J lost 6; bases outside the gene matches: 5. CDR1 and CDR2 (germline): SGHDN, FVKESK. CDR3 coding DNA: TGTGCCAGCAGCCAAGATAGGACTAGGGGCAATGAGCAGTTCTTC. It encodes CASSQDRTRGNEQFF.

The chain combines TRBV7-6 with TRBJ2-3, with 9 bases fitting TRBD2. With 4 bases clipped from V and 4 bases from J, the junction kept 9 bases outside the gene matches. The germline V gene has CDR1 SGHVS and CDR2 FNYEAQ. The CDR3 contains 16 residues. The CDR3 here is CASSSPGLAPPDTQYF. DNA for the CDR3: TGTGCCAGCAGCTCACCGGGACTAGCACCTCCAGATACGCAGTATTTT. Looking up the rest from reference TRBV7-6 and TRBJ2-3 gives the full variable domain: GAGVSQSPRYKVTKRGQDVALRCDPISGHVSLYWYRQALGQGPEFLTYFNYEAQQDKSGLPNDRFSAERPEGSISTLTIQRTEQRDSAMYRCASSSPGLAPPDTQYFGPGTRLTVL.

Regarding this clone: The junction departs from the called germline gene at one end, perhaps through a read error. Other DNA sequences from this sample encode an identical CDR3 as well. This rearrangement joins TRBV3-1 (or the pseudogene TRBV3-2) to TRBJ1-1; TRBD1 matches at 7 bases. The CDR3 contains 12 residues. CDR1 and CDR2 (germline): LGHDT, YNNKEL (reference sequence). The DNA of the CDR3 is TGTGCCAGTGGCAGGGGGGACACTGAAGCCTTCTTT. Translating gives CASGRGDTEAFF.

This clone appeared a few times. This chain uses TRBV3-1 (or the pseudogene TRBV3-2) with TRBJ1-3, with 7 positions matching TRBD1. V lost 2 bases and J lost 4; bases outside the gene matches: 8. The CDR3 is 16 amino acids. CDR1 and CDR2 from the germline V gene are LGHDT and YNNKEL (reference sequence). In nucleotides, the CDR3 is TGTGCCAGCAGCCAACTCCACACAGGGGCAGGAAACACCATATATTTT. Amino acids: CASSQLHTGAGNTIYF.

The J gene is TRBJ2-5, the V gene TRBV19; 8 bases agree with TRBD1. Germline CDR1 is LNHDA and CDR2 is SQIVND (reference sequence). After removal of 1 base from V and 5 bases from J, the junction contained 6 bases not matched to a gene. The CDR3 sequence is 15 residues long. Written as DNA, the CDR3 is TGTGCCAGTAGTATAGCCCGACAGGGGAGTGAGACCCAGTACTTC. It encodes CASSIARQGSETQYF.

The chain links TRBV3-1 (or the pseudogene TRBV3-2) to TRBJ2-5, with TRBD2 identical over 8 bases. Trimming removed 6 bases from V and 4 bases from J; junction bases left unmatched: 7. The CDR3 consists of 14 residues. Germline V lookup: CDR1 LGHDT, CDR2 YNNKEL (reference sequence). The CDR3 spells CASSPGGRRETQYF. The CDR3 nucleotides read TGTGCCAGCAGTCCGGGGGGGCGACGAGAGACCCAGTACTTC.

The CDR3 nucleotides read TGTGCCAGCAGCGTAGTTGGGGAGAGCTCCACAGATACGCAGTATTTT. Translating it yields CASSVVGESSTDTQYF. The V gene is TRBV9, the J gene TRBJ2-3, with D tentatively TRBD2 (5 bases). The CDR3 is 16 amino acids. Trimming removed 0 bases from V and 2 bases from J, with 13 bases in between. Germline CDR1 and CDR2: SGDLS and YYNGEE.

CDR3 in DNA: TGTGCCAGCACCCGACGGGACAGGGCTGGAAACACCATATATTTT. This translates into CASTRRDRAGNTIYF. The V call is TRBV6-4, the J call TRBJ1-3; 9 bases are shared with TRBD1. CDR3 size: 15 residues. Trimming at V came to 7 bases and at J to 2 bases, leaving 6 bases not matched to a gene. Germline-derived CDR1 and CDR2 are MRHNA and SNTAGT.

J is TRBJ1-6 and V is TRBV18; 9 bases are a match to TRBD1. V was clipped by 4 bases and J by 4 bases; unmatched bases: 2. The CDR3 is 15 amino acids. CDR1 and CDR2 (germline): KGHSH, LQKENI. CDR3 nucleotides: TGTGCCAGCTCACACGGACAGGGGTATAATTCACCCCTCCACTTT. It yields the protein CASSHGQGYNSPLHF.

This clone has just a few counts. V usage is TRBV27 and J usage is TRBJ2-7; perhaps TRBD2 as D (5 bases). Germline assignment: CDR1 MNHEY and CDR2 SMNVEV (reference sequence). The CDR3 extends over 14 amino acids. V was clipped by 6 bases and J by 1 base, with 13 bases between them. The CDR3 nucleotides are TGTGCCAGCAGGGAGGTGGGCTCGTCCTACGAGCAGTACTTC. Translating gives CASREVGSSYEQYF.

The chain recombines TRBV7-2 with TRBJ1-1; unclear D gene. The CDR3 covers 17 residues. From germline, CDR1 is SGHTA and CDR2 FQGNSA. V was pared by 1 base and J by 0 bases, with 15 bases between. CDR3 residues: CASSLVVSIGVNTEAFF. The CDR3 DNA reads TGTGCCAGCAGCTTAGTAGTATCCATCGGGGTGAACACTGAAGCTTTCTTT.

This CDR3 is CASSLDGAGTEAFF. For the CDR3, the DNA is TGCGCCAGCAGCTTGGATGGGGCCGGGACTGAAGCTTTCTTT. The V and J genes are TRBV5-1 and TRBJ1-1; D possibly corresponds to TRBD1 (5 bases). Trimming took 0 bases from V and 5 from J, leaving 11 bases between them. The V gene's germline CDR1 is SGHRS and CDR2 YFSETQ. This CDR3 comprises 14 residues.

This chain links TRBV19 with TRBJ1-2, with a tentative D call TRBD1 (6 bases). The germline V gene encodes CDR1 LNHDA and CDR2 SQIVND (reference sequence). V gave up 10 bases and J gave up 2 bases, with 17 bases separating them. There are 14 residues in the CDR3. CDR3 protein: CATTKQGMNYGYTF. CDR3 nucleotide sequence: TGTGCCACCACCAAGCAGGGGATGAACTATGGCTACACCTTC. Variable domain in full (rest from reference TRBV19 and TRBJ1-2): DGGITQSPKYLFRKEGQNVTLSCEQNLNHDAMYWYRQDPGQGLRLIYYSQIVNDFQKGDIAEGYSVSREKKESFPLTVTSAQKNPTAFYLCATTKQGMNYGYTFGSGTRLTVV.

The chain carries TRBV7-3 and TRBJ1-2; weak D call: TRBD1 (5 bases). Germline-derived CDR1 and CDR2 are SGHTA and FQGTGA. V gave up 5 bases and J gave up 7 bases, with 14 bases separating them. The CDR3 spans 13 residues. The CDR3 loop reads CASSPDGGIGYTF. In DNA, the CDR3 is TGTGCCAGCAGCCCCGACGGGGGAATTGGCTACACCTTC.

J is TRBJ2-7 and V is TRBV6-5, with D possibly TRBD1 on 6 matching bases. The germline CDR1 and CDR2 sequences are MNHEY and SVGAGI. This CDR3 spans 12 amino acids. V was cut by 6 bases and J by 6 bases, with 12 bases left in between. This chain's CDR3 is CASSSQGSEQYF. DNA of the CDR3: TGTGCCAGCAGCTCTCAGGGGAGCGAGCAGTACTTC.

V usage is TRBV5-1 and J usage is TRBJ1-6; possibly TRBD1 for D (5 bases). The CDR3 length is 14 residues. CDR1 is SGHRS, CDR2 YFSETQ, per germline. Trimming cost V 4 bases and J 7 bases, with 12 bases left between them. CDR3 bases: TGCGCCAGCAGCCAAAGACAGCCGAATTCACCCCTCCACTTT. Residues: CASSQRQPNSPLHF.

The chain is built from TRBV27 and TRBJ2-5, with D possibly matching TRBD2 (5 bases). V dropped 8 bases and J dropped 6 bases, with 19 bases sitting between them. Germline CDR1 MNHEY, CDR2 SMNVEV (reference sequence). This CDR3 comprises 14 residues. The CDR3 sequence is CASGSGELMKTQYF. CDR3 DNA sequence: TGTGCCAGCGGATCCGGGGAACTCATGAAGACCCAGTACTTC.

The rearrangement joins TRBV28 to TRBJ1-1; D is ambiguous. V was trimmed by 3 bases and J by 5 bases, leaving 10 bases between them. Germline assignment: CDR1 MDHEN and CDR2 SYDVKM. The CDR3 has 13 residues. The CDR3 spells CASSFVGGTEAFF. CDR3 coding DNA: TGTGCCAGCAGTTTCGTCGGAGGGACTGAAGCTTTCTTT.

The chain links TRBV11-2 to TRBJ2-1; 10 positions agree with TRBD2. CDR3 length equals 17 residues. V shed 4 bases, J shed 5 bases, and the junction held 11 bases outside the gene matches. Germline V gene sequence: CDR1 SGHAT, CDR2 FQNNGV. The CDR3 here is CASSSSGAGGYNNEQFF. CDR3 nucleotides: TGTGCCAGCAGCTCGAGCGGAGCGGGGGGGTACAACAATGAGCAGTTCTTC.